This entry concerns a single TCR beta chain. Produced via immunoSEQ multiplex PCR; TCRdb's table is partial and in-frame only. The sample records about 43,000 clones, roughly 95% being singletons. This entry belongs to a study of preoperative IRX-2 immunotherapy in early breast cancer. Sample treatment: preoperative locoregional IRX-2 cytokine immunotherapy. Samples came from a phase Ib trial of preoperative locoregional IRX-2 cytokine immunotherapy. Germline V gives CDR1 MNHNY, CDR2 SVGAGI (reference sequence). The ends were cut back, 5 bases at V and 6 bases at J, with 10 bases in the middle. The CDR3 spans 12 residues.

This sample comprised tumor tissue, obtained after IRX-2 immunotherapy. The V gene is TRBV6-6, the J gene TRBJ1-2; the D gene is possibly TRBD1 (6 bases). The sequence came from a human donor with breast cancer. CDR3 bases: TGTGCCAGCAGTCACCGACAGGATGGCTACACCTTC. This sequence encodes CASSHRQDGYTF.